The next 31 T cell receptor beta chains were all read from a single sample in a study of CD8 T cells in ankylosing spondylitis. Regarding the study as a whole: The study identified a TCR beta motif of several highly homologous variants that appeared characteristic of ankylosing spondylitis blood.

TCRdb re-called the 5' RACE reads with MiXCR, one entry per CDR3 protein. The data contain about 500,000 distinct CDR3 sequences, about 5.7% of them seen just once; the ten biggest clones take up 3% to 4.5%. For these receptors, no antigen is known. Source material: blood, either unsorted or a sorted T cell fraction (not recorded which). All receptors derive from a male donor with ankylosing spondylitis.

This clonotype was observed a few times. The chain couples TRBV2 to TRBJ2-1; 10 bases are a match to TRBD2. Germline CDR1 and CDR2: SNHLY and FYNNEI. This CDR3 contains 16 residues. V dropped 6 bases and J dropped 3; count of bases not matched to a gene: 8. CDR3 bases: TGTGCCAGCAGGCCGGGACTAGCGAGTGGCTACAATGAGCAGTTCTTC. It encodes CASRPGLASGYNEQFF.

This clonotype was counted ten times or more. The chain recombines TRBV6-2 or TRBV6-3 with TRBJ2-3; D is possibly TRBD1 (6 bases). The CDR3 covers 15 residues. Germline V gene sequence: CDR1 MNHEY, CDR2 SVGEGT. V was cut by 6 bases and J by 4 bases, with 17 bases left in between. The CDR3 loop reads CASSRQAVGPDTQYF. The CDR3 nucleotides read TGTGCCAGCAGCCGACAGGCGGTGGGCCCAGATACGCAGTATTTT.

This clonotype was seen ten or more times. This chain uses TRBV12-3 or TRBV12-4 with TRBJ2-3; D may be TRBD1 (5 bases). V lost 5 bases to trimming and J lost 8 bases, with 14 bases between them. The CDR3 contains 13 residues. The CDR3 DNA is TGTGCCAGCAGTCCCGCGCCTCAGGGTACGCAGTATTTT. It codes for CASSPAPQGTQYF.

In its sample, this clonotype was seen many times. This chain connects TRBV20-1 to TRBJ2-1; TRBD1 might be the D (5 bases). CDR1 and CDR2 from the germline V gene are DFQATT and SNEGSKA (reference sequence). The CDR3 runs 15 residues. V was clipped by 0 bases and J by 4 bases, with 13 bases between them. Here the CDR3 DNA reads TGCAGTGCTAGAGAAAGGACAACCCTATACAATGAGCAGTTCTTC. Translation gives CSARERTTLYNEQFF.

At least ten counts were recorded for this clonotype. V is TRBV7-2 and J is TRBJ2-4; D might be TRBD1 (6 bases). Per the germline V gene, CDR1 is SGHTA and CDR2 is FQGNSA. This CDR3 is 14 amino acids long. Trimming removed 5 bases from V and 4 bases from J, with 12 bases in between. The CDR3 loop reads CASSADSLKNIQYF. CDR3 DNA sequence: TGTGCCAGCAGCGCGGACAGCTTAAAAAACATTCAGTACTTC. Looking up the rest from reference TRBV7-2 and TRBJ2-4 gives the full variable domain: GAGVSQSPSNKVTEKGKDVELRCDPISGHTALYWYRQSLGQGLEFLIYFQGNSAPDKSGLPSDRFSAERTGGSVSTLTIQRTQQEDSAVYLCASSADSLKNIQYFGAGTRLSVL.

The gene calls are TRBV6-2 or TRBV6-3 and TRBJ1-5, with D unresolved. Per the germline V gene, CDR1 is MNHEY and CDR2 is SVGEGT. This CDR3 has 13 residues. V dropped 4 bases and J dropped 7 bases, with 11 bases sitting between them. The chain's CDR3 is CASSSRNRQPQHF. Written as DNA, the CDR3 is TGTGCCAGCAGTTCCAGAAACAGACAGCCCCAGCATTTT.

This clonotype was seen many times. V gene TRBV7-9 combines with J gene TRBJ2-3; D is perhaps TRBD1 (5 bases). V was trimmed by 4 bases and J by 4 bases, leaving 15 bases between them. The CDR3 sequence is 15 residues long. Germline V CDR1 and CDR2: SEHNR, FQNEAQ (reference sequence). CDR3 sequence reads: CASSSIIGAADTQYF. Here the CDR3 DNA reads TGTGCCAGCAGCTCCATAATAGGGGCGGCAGATACGCAGTATTTT.

This clonotype showed up many times. The chain uses TRBV7-2 and TRBJ1-2; possible D gene TRBD1, 6 bases. Looked up from germline, CDR1 is SGHTA and CDR2 is FQGNSA. Trimming shortened V by 5 bases and J by 8 bases, and 18 bases separated the two germline ends. CDR3 length: 14 amino acids. DNA of the CDR3: TGTGCCAGCAGCCTCCTGGGGGCAACGTCGGGCTACACCTTC. As protein: CASSLLGATSGYTF.

In this sample, this clonotype turned up many times. CDR3 bases: TGCGCCAGCAGCCAAGATCCCGGGACAGGGGGTAACTATGGCTACACCTTC. It specifies CASSQDPGTGGNYGYTF. This chain uses TRBV4-3 with TRBJ1-2; 11 nucleotides line up with TRBD1. CDR1 and CDR2 (germline): LGHNA, YSLEER. The trim removed 0 bases at V and 1 base at J, leaving 4 bases unmatched. This CDR3 is built from 17 residues.

This clonotype was detected ten times or more. The chain employs TRBV6-4 and TRBJ1-4; unclear D gene. Trimming cost V 7 bases and J 0 bases, with 15 bases left between them. The CDR3 length is 16 residues. Germline loops: CDR1 MRHNA, CDR2 SNTAGT. Here the CDR3 DNA reads TGTGCCAGCAAACAAGGGAATGGAGCAACTAATGAAAAACTGTTTTTT. It specifies CASKQGNGATNEKLFF.

The V gene is TRBV20-1, the J gene TRBJ2-7, with 10 bases lining up with TRBD1. The CDR3 is 14 amino acids. Per germline, CDR1 DFQATT and CDR2 SNEGSKA (reference sequence). Losses at the gene ends were 6 bases for V and 2 bases for J; bases not matched to a gene: 7. The CDR3 region has the DNA TGCAGTGCATCGGACAGGGGGTCGACCTACGAGCAGTACTTC. Amino acids: CSASDRGSTYEQYF.

The sample holds many counts of this clonotype. CDR3 in DNA: TGCAGCGTTGCAACAGCCTACGAGCAGTACTTC. This codes for CSVATAYEQYF. The rearrangement links TRBV29-1 to TRBJ2-7; no definite D call. Trimming left V 4 bases short and J 2 bases short, with 6 bases between. This CDR3 has 11 residues. Germline V lookup: CDR1 SQVTM, CDR2 ANQGSEA.

This clonotype showed up many times. CDR3 nucleotide sequence: TGCAGTGCTAGTAGGGGACAGGGAAATCAGCCCCAGCATTTT. It translates to CSASRGQGNQPQHF. The J gene is TRBJ1-5, the V gene TRBV20-1; 9 bases fit TRBD1. The CDR3 is 14 amino acids. The V gene's germline CDR1 is DFQATT and CDR2 SNEGSKA (reference sequence). After removal of 3 bases from V and 4 bases from J, the junction contained 4 bases not matched to a gene.

With respect to this clonotype: Here the CDR3 omits its conserved ending phenylalanine or tryptophan, so a read error is the likely source. The rearrangement joins TRBV7-2 to TRBJ2-7; D uncertain. The CDR3 totals 13 residues. Germline V lookup: CDR1 SGHTA, CDR2 FQGNSA. V was shortened by 0 bases and J by 2 bases, with 5 bases between the two germline ends. CDR3: CASSLALAYEQYY. The CDR3 DNA follows: TGTGCCAGCAGCTTAGCACTCGCCTACGAGCAGTACTAC.

This clonotype was observed at least ten times. This chain connects TRBV15 to TRBJ2-7, with D maybe TRBD2 (6 bases). Germline V CDR1 and CDR2: LNHNV, YYDKDF (reference sequence). V was pared by 3 bases and J by 6 bases, with 15 bases between. The CDR3 consists of 14 residues. CDR3 sequence (DNA): TGTGCCACCAGCAGCGAACGGGAGAGGGTCGAGCAGTACTTC. Its protein is CATSSERERVEQYF.

This clonotype was seen ten or more times. The rearrangement links TRBV5-6 to TRBJ1-6; D gene ambiguous. Trimming took 1 base from V and 10 from J, leaving 15 bases between them. The germline gives CDR1 SGHDT, CDR2 YYEEEE. The CDR3 has 15 residues. The CDR3 sequence is CASSLLFPERSPLHF. In DNA form, the CDR3 reads TGTGCCAGCAGCTTGCTGTTCCCCGAGAGGTCACCCCTCCACTTT.

V gene TRBV5-1 combines with J gene TRBJ2-3; no clear D. V shed 2 bases and J shed 4 bases, with 5 bases lying between them. The CDR3 is made up of 12 amino acids. Germline assignment: CDR1 SGHRS and CDR2 YFSETQ. The CDR3 region has the DNA TGCGCCAGCAGCTTTCAAGCAGATACGCAGTATTTT. Its translation is CASSFQADTQYF.

This clonotype was counted ten times or more. The chain carries TRBV20-1 and TRBJ1-1, with D unresolved. Trimming stripped 6 bases from V and 12 bases from J, with 8 bases between. CDR3 size: 8 residues. The germline V gene has CDR1 DFQATT and CDR2 SNEGSKA (reference sequence). The DNA of the CDR3 is TGCAGTGCCGTAGCTTCTTTCTTT. It translates to CSAVASFF.

J is TRBJ1-5 and V is TRBV5-1; D call uncertain. V lost 0 bases and J 2 bases, leaving 9 bases between the germline ends. This CDR3 has 15 residues. Germline CDR1 reads SGHRS; CDR2 reads YFSETQ. CDR3 nucleotide sequence: TGCGCCAGCAGCTTGGGGATAGACGGCAATCAGCCCCAGCATTTT. Residues: CASSLGIDGNQPQHF.

Many counts were recorded for this clonotype. The genes are TRBV5-1 and TRBJ2-1; D is undetermined. In germline, CDR1 is SGHRS, CDR2 YFSETQ. Trimming left V 0 bases short and J 4 bases short, with 8 bases between. The CDR3 is 14 residues long. CDR3 in amino acids: CASSLGPEYNEQFF. The CDR3 DNA is TGCGCCAGCAGCTTGGGTCCGGAATACAATGAGCAGTTCTTC.

This clonotype has only one observation. Possible read error: a much larger clone is one base away. The chain is built from TRBV12-3 or TRBV12-4 and TRBJ2-5, with 7 bases fitting TRBD1. The CDR3 sequence is 15 residues long. J gave up 5 bases and V 6 bases, and 12 bases lay outside the gene matches. CDR3 amino acids: CASSPQQGMEETQYF. CDR3 nucleotide sequence: TGTGCCAGCAGCCCACAACAGGGGATGGAGGAGACCCAGTACTTC.

This clonotype has more than one count but fewer than ten. The chain couples TRBV5-1 to TRBJ2-1; the D gene is possibly TRBD2 (5 bases). Deletions cut 0 bases from V and 2 bases from J, with 9 bases between. Germline CDR1 SGHRS, CDR2 YFSETQ. The length of the CDR3 is 15 residues. The CDR3 DNA reads as TGCGCCAGCAGCTTGGGACCTAGCACCTACAATGAGCAGTTCTTC. Protein product: CASSLGPSTYNEQFF.

This clonotype showed up many times. V is TRBV10-3 and J is TRBJ1-2, with 7 positions matching TRBD1. V was pared by 4 bases and J by 2 bases, with 10 bases of the junction left unmatched. Per germline, CDR1 ENHRY and CDR2 SYGVKD. The CDR3 has 16 residues. The CDR3 bases are TGTGCCATCAGTGGTGACAGGGTCGGGTTCAACTATGGCTACACCTTC. Translating gives CAISGDRVGFNYGYTF.

This chain links TRBV6-2 or TRBV6-3 with TRBJ2-1; D is possibly TRBD2 (5 bases). Germline V gene data show CDR1 as MNHEY and CDR2 as SVGEGT. The CDR3 loop spans 14 amino acids. Trimming stripped 4 bases from V and 9 bases from J, with 16 bases between. The CDR3 is CASSSNLFRGEQFF. CDR3 DNA sequence: TGTGCCAGCAGTTCGAACCTCTTTCGGGGTGAGCAGTTCTTC.

The V call is TRBV7-6, the J call TRBJ2-7; 7 nucleotides agree with TRBD1. V lost 3 bases and J lost 0; bases outside the gene matches: 5. The CDR3 contains 15 residues. Germline V lookup: CDR1 SGHVS, CDR2 FNYEAQ. The CDR3 protein is CASSFPGQSSYEQYF. The CDR3 DNA follows: TGTGCCAGCAGCTTTCCGGGACAGAGCTCCTACGAGCAGTACTTC.

Many counts were recorded for this clonotype. CDR3 bases: TGTGCCATCAGTGGGGGCCTGGGCAATCAGCCCCAGCATTTT. Encoded protein: CAISGGLGNQPQHF. The chain is built from TRBV10-3 and TRBJ1-5; tentatively, D is TRBD1 (5 bases). V was clipped by 4 bases and J by 2 bases, with 9 bases between them. The CDR3 loop spans 14 amino acids. Germline CDR1 is ENHRY and CDR2 is SYGVKD.

This clonotype was recorded at least ten times. CDR3 region: CASRLNPGQGNTGELFF. The CDR3 DNA reads as TGCGCCAGCAGACTTAACCCGGGACAGGGGAACACCGGGGAGCTGTTTTTT. V usage is TRBV5-1 and J usage is TRBJ2-2; 9 nucleotides agree with TRBD1. J gave up 1 base and V 5 bases, and 9 bases lay outside the gene matches. Germline CDR1 is SGHRS and CDR2 is YFSETQ. The CDR3 runs 17 residues.

This clonotype has more than one count but fewer than ten. The J gene is TRBJ2-1, the V gene TRBV11-1; TRBD2 aligns across 9 bases. CDR1 SGHAT and CDR2 FQDESV come from the germline V gene (reference sequence). The CDR3 runs 18 residues. The trim removed 5 bases at V and 5 bases at J, leaving 16 bases unmatched. This chain's CDR3 is CASSTNNPTSGDNNEQFF. Written as DNA, the CDR3 is TGTGCCAGCAGCACCAATAATCCGACTAGCGGAGACAACAATGAGCAGTTCTTC.

There are many counts of this clonotype. The V call is TRBV20-1, the J call TRBJ2-1; 8 bases line up with TRBD2. The CDR3 has 15 amino acids. V was clipped by 2 bases and J by 3 bases; unmatched bases: 6. Germline V gene sequence: CDR1 DFQATT, CDR2 SNEGSKA (reference sequence). The CDR3, as DNA: TGCAGTGCTAGACGGCTAGCGGGTAACTACAATGAGCAGTTCTTC. Encoded protein: CSARRLAGNYNEQFF.

For this clonotype: This may arise from a read error, as a much more abundant clone is one base away. V and J are TRBV10-1 and TRBJ2-1; D uncertain. The CDR3 runs 16 residues. CDR1 is WNHNN and CDR2 is SYGVQD in the germline V gene (reference sequence). The CDR3: CARSGPPSRSRVEQFF. The DNA of the CDR3 is TGCGCCAGGAGTGGACCACCATCTAGGAGCCGGGTTGAGCAGTTCTTC.

This clonotype was observed at least ten times. V and J are TRBV20-1 and TRBJ2-3, with 9 bases identical to TRBD2. The germline CDR1 and CDR2 sequences are DFQATT and SNEGSKA (reference sequence). CDR3 length equals 14 residues. The J segment lost 4 bases and the V segment lost 3 bases, leaving 5 bases of the junction unmatched. The CDR3 DNA reads as TGCAGTGCTAGTGGGGCTAGCGGGGCAGATACGCAGTATTTT. Its translation: CSASGASGADTQYF.